This T cell receptor beta chain is from a study of OX40 agonist ivuxolimab in advanced cancers. Across the study: The study treated patients with ivuxolimab, an agonistic anti-OX40 (CD134) antibody.

Germline V gene sequence: CDR1 SQVTM, CDR2 ANQGSEA. Trimming removed 2 bases at V and 6 bases at J, with 13 bases between. The CDR3 covers 13 residues. Sequencing used immunoSEQ multiplex PCR; TCRdb keeps in-frame clones, though not all of them. The sample has roughly 18,000 clones; around 85% are singletons. The sample was CD4+ or CD8+ T cells sorted from blood, taken in a trial of the OX40 agonist ivuxolimab. This clonotype was obtained from an adult with an advanced solid tumor such as melanoma, head and neck, liver or kidney cancer. The chain joins TRBV29-1 to TRBJ1-2; D is uncertain. The CDR3 is CSVERSDWDGYTF. CDR3 DNA: TGCAGCGTTGAACGGTCTGACTGGGATGGCTACACCTTC.